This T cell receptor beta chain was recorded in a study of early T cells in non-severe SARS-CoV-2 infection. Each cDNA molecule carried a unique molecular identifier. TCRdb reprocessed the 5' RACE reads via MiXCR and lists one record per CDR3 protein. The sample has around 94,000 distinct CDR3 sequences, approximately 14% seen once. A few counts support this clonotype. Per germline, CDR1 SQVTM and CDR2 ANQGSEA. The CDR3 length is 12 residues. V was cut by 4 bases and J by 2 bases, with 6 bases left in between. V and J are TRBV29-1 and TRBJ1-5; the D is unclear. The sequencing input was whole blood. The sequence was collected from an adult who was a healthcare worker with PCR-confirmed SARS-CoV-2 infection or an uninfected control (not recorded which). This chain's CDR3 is CSVGDGNQPQHF. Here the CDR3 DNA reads TGCAGCGTTGGAGACGGCAATCAGCCCCAGCATTTT. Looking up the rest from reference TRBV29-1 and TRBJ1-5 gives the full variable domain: SAVISQKPSRDICQRGTSLTIQCQVDSQVTMMFWYRQQPGQSLTLIATANQGSEATYESGFVIDKFPISRPNLTFSTLTVSNMSPEDSSIYLCSVGDGNQPQHFGDGTRLSIL.